The T cell receptor (beta chain) under discussion was sequenced for a study of blood T cell repertoires in COVID-19. Whole-study context: PBMCs, B-cell-depleted T cells, or T cells were the source of the cDNA or gDNA that made up the material.

The CDR3 covers 16 residues. The germline V and J ends were trimmed by 3 bases and 7 bases, with 19 bases remaining between them. The germline gives CDR1 SGHRS, CDR2 YFSETQ. Profiling relied on immunoSEQ multiplex PCR, and the TCRdb table lists in-frame clones only, not all of them. The profile shows over 30,000 clones, about 85% of them singletons. The source is an older man with active or convalescent COVID-19. J is TRBJ1-4 and V is TRBV5-1; D ambiguous. The sequenced material came from peripheral blood. Here the CDR3 DNA reads TGCGCCAGCAGCTCCCCGGGTGGAGGCCTTTCTGAAAAACTGTTTTTT. The encoded protein is CASSSPGGGLSEKLFF.